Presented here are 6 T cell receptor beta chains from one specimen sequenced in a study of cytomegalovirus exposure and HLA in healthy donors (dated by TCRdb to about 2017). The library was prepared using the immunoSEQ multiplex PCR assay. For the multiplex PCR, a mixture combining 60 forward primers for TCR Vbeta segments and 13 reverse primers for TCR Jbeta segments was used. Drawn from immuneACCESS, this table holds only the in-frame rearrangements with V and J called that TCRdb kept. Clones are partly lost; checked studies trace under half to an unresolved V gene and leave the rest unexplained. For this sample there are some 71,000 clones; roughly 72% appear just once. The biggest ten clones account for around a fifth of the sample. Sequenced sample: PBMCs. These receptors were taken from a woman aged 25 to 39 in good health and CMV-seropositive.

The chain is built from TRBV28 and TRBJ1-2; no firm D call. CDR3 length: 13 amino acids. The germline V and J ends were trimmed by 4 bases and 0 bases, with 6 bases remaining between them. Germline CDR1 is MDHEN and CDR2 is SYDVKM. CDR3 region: CASSSTANYGYTF. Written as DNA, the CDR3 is TGTGCCAGCAGTTCAACAGCTAACTATGGCTACACCTTC.

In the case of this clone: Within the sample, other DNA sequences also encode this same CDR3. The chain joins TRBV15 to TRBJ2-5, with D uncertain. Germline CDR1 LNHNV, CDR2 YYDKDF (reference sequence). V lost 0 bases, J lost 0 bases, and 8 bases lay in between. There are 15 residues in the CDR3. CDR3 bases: TGTGCCACCAGCAGAGATCCCGGTTACCAAGAGACCCAGTACTTC. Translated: CATSRDPGYQETQYF. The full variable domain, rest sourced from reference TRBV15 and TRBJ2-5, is DAMVIQNPRYQVTQFGKPVTLSCSQTLNHNVMYWYQQKSSQAPKLLFHYYDKDFNNEADTPDNFQSRRPNTSFCFLDIRSPGLGDTAMYLCATSRDPGYQETQYFGPGTRLLVL.

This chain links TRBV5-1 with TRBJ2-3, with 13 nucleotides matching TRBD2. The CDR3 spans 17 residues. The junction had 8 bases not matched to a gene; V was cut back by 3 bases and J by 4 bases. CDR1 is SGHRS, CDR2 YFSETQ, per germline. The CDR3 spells CASSSRTSGSGADTQYF. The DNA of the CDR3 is TGCGCCAGCAGCTCAAGGACTAGCGGGAGCGGTGCAGATACGCAGTATTTT.

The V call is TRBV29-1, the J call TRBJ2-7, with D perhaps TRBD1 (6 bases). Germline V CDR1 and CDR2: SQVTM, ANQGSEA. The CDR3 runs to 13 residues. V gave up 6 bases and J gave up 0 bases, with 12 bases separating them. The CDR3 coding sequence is TGCAGCGTCGGTACAGGGAACTCCTACGAGCAGTACTTC. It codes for CSVGTGNSYEQYF.

The CDR3 sequence is CSVEAPLGQDTYEQYF. The CDR3 DNA reads as TGCAGCGTTGAAGCACCATTGGGACAGGACACCTACGAGCAGTACTTC. This sequence joins TRBV29-1 and TRBJ2-7, with 8 bases aligning to TRBD1. V lost 1 base, J lost 2 bases, and 10 bases stayed unmatched. The CDR3 has 16 residues. From germline, CDR1 is SQVTM and CDR2 ANQGSEA.

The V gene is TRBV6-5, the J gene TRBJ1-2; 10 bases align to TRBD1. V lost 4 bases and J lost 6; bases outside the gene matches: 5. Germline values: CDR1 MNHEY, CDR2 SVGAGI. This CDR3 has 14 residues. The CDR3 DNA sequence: TGTGCCAGCAGTTTGTGGACAGGGGGGGATGGCTACACCTTC. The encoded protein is CASSLWTGGDGYTF.